The T cell receptor (beta chain) described here comes from a study of cytomegalovirus exposure and HLA in healthy donors. V was clipped by 0 bases and J by 7 bases, with 15 bases between them. This CDR3 comprises 15 residues. Germline CDR1 is ENHRY and CDR2 is SYGVKD. In the PCR, 60 Vbeta and 13 Jbeta primers were used. Data came from immunoSEQ multiplex PCR; TCRdb stores just in-frame clones and leaves some out. The repertoire holds some 130,000 clones, with approximately 84% as singletons. Sequencing was performed on PBMCs. The source is a woman in her late teens or twenties in good health and CMV-seronegative. The gene calls are TRBV10-3 and TRBJ1-1, with a tentative D call TRBD1 (5 bases). The CDR3 DNA is TGTGCCATCAGTGAGTCGGCGGGGGTAAATGGTGAAGCTTTCTTT. Translated: CAISESAGVNGEAFF.